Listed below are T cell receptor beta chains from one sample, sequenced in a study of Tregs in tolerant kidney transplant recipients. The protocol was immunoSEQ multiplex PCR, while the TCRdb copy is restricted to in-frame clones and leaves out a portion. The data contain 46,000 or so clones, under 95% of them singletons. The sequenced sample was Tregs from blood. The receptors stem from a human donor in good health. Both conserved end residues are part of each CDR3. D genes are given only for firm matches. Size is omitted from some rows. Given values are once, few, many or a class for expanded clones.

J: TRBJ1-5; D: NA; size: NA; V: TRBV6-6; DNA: TGTGCCAGCAGTTACCGAATCGGACAGCATCAGCCCCAGCATTTT; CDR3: CASSYRIGQHQPQHF
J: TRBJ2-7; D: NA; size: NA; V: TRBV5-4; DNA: TGTGCCAGCAGCTTGGCGGACGAGCAGTACTTC; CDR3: CASSLADEQYF
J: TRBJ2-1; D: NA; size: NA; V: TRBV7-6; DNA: TGTGCCAGCAGCTTAGCGCCCCTTTTCATGCGGGATAACAATGAGCAGTTCTTC; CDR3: CASSLAPLFMRDNNEQFF
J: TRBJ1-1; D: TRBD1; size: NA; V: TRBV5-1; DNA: TGCGCCAGCAGCTTGGGGGACAGGGCGGGTGAAGCTTTCTTT; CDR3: CASSLGDRAGEAFF
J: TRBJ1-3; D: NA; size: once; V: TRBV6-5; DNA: TGTGCCAGCAGGAGTAGAGCTGGAAACACCATATATTTT; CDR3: CASRSRAGNTIYF
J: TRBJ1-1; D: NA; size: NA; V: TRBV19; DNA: TGTGCCAGTAGTATAGGTAGGGTGAACACTGAAGCTTTCTTT; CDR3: CASSIGRVNTEAFF
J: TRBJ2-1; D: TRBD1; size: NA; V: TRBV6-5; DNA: TGTGCCAGCAGTTTCCAGACAGGGGGAATATATGAGCAGTTCTTC; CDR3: CASSFQTGGIYEQFF
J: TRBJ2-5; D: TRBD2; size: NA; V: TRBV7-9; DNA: TGTGCCAGCACCAAAGCGGGAGTTGAGACCCAGTACTTC; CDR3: CASTKAGVETQYF
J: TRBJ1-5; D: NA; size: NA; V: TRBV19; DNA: TGTGCCAGTAGTATGTTCAATAGCAATCAGCCCCAGCATTTT; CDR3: CASSMFNSNQPQHF
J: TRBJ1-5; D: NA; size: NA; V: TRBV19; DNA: TGTGCCAGTTCCAAGACGGGAAATAGCAATCAGCCCCAGCATTTT; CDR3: CASSKTGNSNQPQHF
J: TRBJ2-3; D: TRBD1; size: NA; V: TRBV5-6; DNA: TGTGCCAGCAGCCAGGGACAGGGTTGGGATACGCAGTATTTT; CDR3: CASSQGQGWDTQYF
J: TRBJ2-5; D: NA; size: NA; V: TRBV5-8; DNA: TGTGCCAGCAGCTATCAGCTACAAGAGACCCAGTACTTC; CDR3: CASSYQLQETQYF
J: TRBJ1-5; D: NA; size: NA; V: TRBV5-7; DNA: TGTGCCAGCAGCCTAGGGGTCGGTCAGCCCCAGCATTTT; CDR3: CASSLGVGQPQHF
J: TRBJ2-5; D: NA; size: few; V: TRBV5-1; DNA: NA; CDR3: CASSSQGFLETQYF
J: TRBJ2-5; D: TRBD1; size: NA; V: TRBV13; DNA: TGTGCCAGCAGTTTAGGACAGGGAAGGACCAACCAAGAGACCCAGTACTTC; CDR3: CASSLGQGRTNQETQYF
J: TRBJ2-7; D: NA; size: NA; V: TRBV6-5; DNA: TGTGCCAGCAGTCTAACAGAACAAGCCTCCTACGAGCAGTACTTC; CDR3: CASSLTEQASYEQYF
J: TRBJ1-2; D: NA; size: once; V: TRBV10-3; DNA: TGTGCCATCAGTGAGACCTCCAGAATCTATGGCTACACCTTC; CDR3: CAISETSRIYGYTF
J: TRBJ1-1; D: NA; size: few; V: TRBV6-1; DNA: TGTGCCAGCAGTGAATTTAGAGACCACATCCCCTTTGGAGCTGAAGCTTTCTTT; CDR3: CASSEFRDHIPFGAEAFF
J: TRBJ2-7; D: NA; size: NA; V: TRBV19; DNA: TGTGCCAGTAGTATAGTGTCAGCCTCCGAGCAGTACTTC; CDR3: CASSIVSASEQYF
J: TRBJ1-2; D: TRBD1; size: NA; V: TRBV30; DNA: TGTGCCTGGAGTGTACGTGGGACAGGGAGCGGCTATGGCTACACCTTC; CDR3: CAWSVRGTGSGYGYTF
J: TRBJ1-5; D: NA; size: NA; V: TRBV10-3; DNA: TGTGCCATCAGTGACGGGGCCGATCAGCCCCAGCATTTT; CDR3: CAISDGADQPQHF
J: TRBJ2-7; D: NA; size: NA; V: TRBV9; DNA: TGTGCCAGCAGCTCCTACGAGCAGTACTTC; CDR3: CASSSYEQYF
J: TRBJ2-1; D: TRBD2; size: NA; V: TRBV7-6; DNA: TGTGCCAGCAGTCGAGGACTAGCGGGGGCCTACAATGAGCAGTTCTTC; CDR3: CASSRGLAGAYNEQFF
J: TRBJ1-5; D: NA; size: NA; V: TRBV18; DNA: TGTGCCAGCTCACCACCTGATCGACCCCAGCATTTT; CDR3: CASSPPDRPQHF
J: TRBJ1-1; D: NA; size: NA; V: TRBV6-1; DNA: TGTGCCAGCAGTTCTCTGGTGAACACTGAAGCTTTCTTT; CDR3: CASSSLVNTEAFF
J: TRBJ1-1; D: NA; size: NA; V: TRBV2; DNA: TGTGCCAGCAGTAACGGTTTATGGTACACTGAAGCTTTCTTT; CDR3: CASSNGLWYTEAFF
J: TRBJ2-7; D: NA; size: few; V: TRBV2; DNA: TGTGCCAGCAGTCGACAGCTCTCCTACGAGCAGTACTTC; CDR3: CASSRQLSYEQYF
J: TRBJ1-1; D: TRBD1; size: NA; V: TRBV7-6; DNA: TGTGCCAGCAGCTTCGGACAGGAGAACACTGAAGCTTTCTTT; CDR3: CASSFGQENTEAFF
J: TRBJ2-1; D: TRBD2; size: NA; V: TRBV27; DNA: TGTGCCAGCAGTCAAACCAGAACGGGACTATCTCACTACAATGAGCAGTTCTTC; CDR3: CASSQTRTGLSHYNEQFF
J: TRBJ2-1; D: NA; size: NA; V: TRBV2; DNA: TGTGCCAGGGAGGGTGAAGGAGGGGGTCTCGGGGAGCAGTTCTTC; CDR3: CAREGEGGGLGEQFF
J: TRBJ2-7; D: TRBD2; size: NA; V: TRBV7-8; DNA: TGTGCCAGCAGCTTATCGGGACTAGCGTCTTACGAGCAGTACTTC; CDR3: CASSLSGLASYEQYF
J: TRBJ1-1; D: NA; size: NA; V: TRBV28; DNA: TGTGCCAGCAGTCTCTCGAACACTGAAGCTTTCTTT; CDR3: CASSLSNTEAFF
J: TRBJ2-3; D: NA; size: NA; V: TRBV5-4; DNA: TGTGCCAGCAGCCCCCCTTTTAGCACAGATACGCAGTATTTT; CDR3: CASSPPFSTDTQYF
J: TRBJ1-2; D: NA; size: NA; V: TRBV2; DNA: TGTGCCAGCAGTAGGAACTATGGCTACACCTTC; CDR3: CASSRNYGYTF
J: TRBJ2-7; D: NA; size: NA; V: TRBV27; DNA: TGTGCCAGCAGTTTCTTCGGCAGGAGCTCCTACGAGCAGTACTTC; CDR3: CASSFFGRSSYEQYF
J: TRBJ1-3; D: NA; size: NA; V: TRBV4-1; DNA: TGCGCCAGCAACACCGGGATTCTCTCTGGAAACACCATATATTTT; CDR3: CASNTGILSGNTIYF
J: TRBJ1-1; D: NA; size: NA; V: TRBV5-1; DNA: TGCGCCAGCAGCTTGGGCGCCGGGATGCACTACACTGAAGCTTTCTTT; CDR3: CASSLGAGMHYTEAFF
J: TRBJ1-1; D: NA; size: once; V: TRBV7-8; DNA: TGTGCCAGCAGCTTAGTGCCGAGAGAGACTGAAGCTTTCTTT; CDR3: CASSLVPRETEAFF
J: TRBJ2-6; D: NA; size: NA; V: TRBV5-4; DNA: TGTGCCAGCAGCTTGGCCAAGGTAGTCTCTGGGGCCAACGTCCTGACTTTC; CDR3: CASSLAKVVSGANVLTF
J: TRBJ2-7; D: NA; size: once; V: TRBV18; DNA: TGTGCCAGCTCAGGTTTAAACGAGCAGTACTTC; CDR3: CASSGLNEQYF
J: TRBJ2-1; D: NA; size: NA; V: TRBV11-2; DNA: TGTGCCAGCAGCTTAGGGGGCAATTACAATGAGCAGTTCTTC; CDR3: CASSLGGNYNEQFF
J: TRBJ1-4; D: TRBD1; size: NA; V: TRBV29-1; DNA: TGCAGCGTTGATAGGGGGCAAGGTGAAAAACTGTTTTTT; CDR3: CSVDRGQGEKLFF
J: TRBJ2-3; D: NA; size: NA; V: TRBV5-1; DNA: TGCGCCAGCAGCTTGGGGGATACGCAGTATTTT; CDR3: CASSLGDTQYF
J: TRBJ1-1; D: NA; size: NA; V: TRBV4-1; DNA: TGCGCCAGCAGCCCCAGGACAGCCCAATTGGTGAACACTGAAGCTTTCTTT; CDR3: CASSPRTAQLVNTEAFF
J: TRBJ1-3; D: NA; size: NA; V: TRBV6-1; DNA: TGTGCCAGCAGTGAAGAGTTGGGGGGCTACACCATATATTTT; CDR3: CASSEELGGYTIYF
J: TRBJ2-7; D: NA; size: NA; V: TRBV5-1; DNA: TGCGCCAGCAGCCCGCTCCGGGGTTCCTACGAGCAGTACTTC; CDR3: CASSPLRGSYEQYF
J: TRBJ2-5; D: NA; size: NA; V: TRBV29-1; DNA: TGCAGCGTTACGCACAACAGGGAGACCCAGTACTTC; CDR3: CSVTHNRETQYF
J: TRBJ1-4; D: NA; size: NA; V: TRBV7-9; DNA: TGTGCCAGCAGCCCTAAAAACGAAGTCGGGCTGTTTTTT; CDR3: CASSPKNEVGLFF
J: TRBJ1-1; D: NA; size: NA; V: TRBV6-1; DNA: TGTGCCAGCAGTGCGTTGGGACACCTCTTTACCTTGAACACTGAAGCTTTCTTT; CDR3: CASSALGHLFTLNTEAFF
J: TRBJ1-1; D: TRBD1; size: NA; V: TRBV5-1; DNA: TGCGCCAGCAGCTTGCAGGGGGCGGGGTGGACTGAAGCTTTCTTT; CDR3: CASSLQGAGWTEAFF
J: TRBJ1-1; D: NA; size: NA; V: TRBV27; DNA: TGTGCCAGCAGTTTATCGCGACAAGCGAACACTGAAGCTTTCTTT; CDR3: CASSLSRQANTEAFF
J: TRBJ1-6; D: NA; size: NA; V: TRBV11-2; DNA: TGTGCCAGCAGGGCCAGCTCCTATAATTCACCCCTCCACTTT; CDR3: CASRASSYNSPLHF